One sample yielded the 28 T cell receptor beta chains listed below, sequenced in a study of T-cell reconstitution after alpha-beta-depleted transplantation in children. Preparation of the TCRbeta library was carried out with unique molecular identifiers. Via MiXCR, TCRdb re-called the PCR reads, giving one row per CDR3 protein. The table has some 840,000 distinct CDR3 sequences, 15% to 20% seen once. The sample here was PBMCs, mostly from graft donor cells, taken 360 days after TCRalphabeta/CD19-depleted stem cell transplant. Receptors were obtained from a male patient younger than 18 who had a stem cell transplant for acute lymphoblastic leukemia, so the T cells may come from the graft donor.

This sequence joins TRBV24-1 and TRBJ2-1; D possibly uses TRBD1 or TRBD2 (5 bases each). Germline CDR1 KGHDR, CDR2 SFDVKD. Deletions cut 2 bases from V and 3 bases from J, with 10 bases between. The CDR3 totals 15 residues. CDR3 loop: CATSDSWGFYNEQFF. DNA of the CDR3: TGTGCCACCAGTGATTCTTGGGGGTTCTACAATGAGCAGTTCTTC.

There are a few counts of this clonotype. The CDR3 end shows no conserved phenylalanine or tryptophan, and so a read error is likely. Because the CDR3's place on the DNA is in doubt, the DNA is left out and the CDR3 is given as listed by TCRdb. V usage is TRBV21-1 and J usage is TRBJ2-4. TRBV21-1 is assigned pseudogene status. 8 amino acids form the CDR3, both terminal residues included. The chain's CDR3 is CASSKEHP.

J is TRBJ2-1 and V is TRBV11-2; 9 positions agree with TRBD2. Germline V gives CDR1 SGHAT, CDR2 FQNNGV. V dropped 3 bases and J dropped 8; count of bases not matched to a gene: 8. The CDR3 covers 15 residues. DNA for the CDR3: TGTGCCAGCAGCTTCGGACTAGCGCAAGTGTATGAGCAGTTCTTC. Translation: CASSFGLAQVYEQFF.

V and J are TRBV9 and TRBJ2-7; 11 bases are shared with TRBD2. Germline CDR1 and CDR2: SGDLS and YYNGEE. The CDR3 has 15 amino acids. V shed 2 bases and J 6 bases; nucleotides not matched to a gene: 7. CDR3 DNA: TGTGCCAGCAGCGTCGCGACTAGCGGGATCCCCGAGCAGTACTTC. It yields the protein CASSVATSGIPEQYF. Drawing the rest from reference TRBV9 and TRBJ2-7, the complete variable domain is DSGVTQTPKHLITATGQRVTLRCSPRSGDLSVYWYQQSLDQGLQFLIQYYNGEERAKGNILERFSAQQFPDLHSELNLSSLELGDSALYFCASSVATSGIPEQYFGPGTRLTVT.

This clonotype was counted only a few times. The genes are TRBV7-3 and TRBJ1-5; D uncertain. Trimming took 6 bases from V and 0 from J, leaving 12 bases between them. The CDR3 loop spans 15 amino acids. Germline V gene sequence: CDR1 SGHTA, CDR2 FQGTGA. The chain's CDR3 is CASRDAQDSNQPQHF. In nucleotides, the CDR3 is TGTGCCAGCAGAGATGCCCAGGATAGCAATCAGCCCCAGCATTTT. The whole variable domain, remainder taken from reference TRBV7-3 and TRBJ1-5, is GAGVSQTPSNKVTEKGKYVELRCDPISGHTALYWYRQSLGQGPEFLIYFQGTGAADDSGLPNDRFFAVRPEGSVSTLKIQRTERGDSAVYLCASRDAQDSNQPQHFGDGTRLSIL.

This clonotype was seen at least ten times. The chain has TRBV7-9 and TRBJ2-3; the match to TRBD2 covers 11 bases. Germline V gene sequence: CDR1 SEHNR, CDR2 FQNEAQ (reference sequence). With V trimmed by 5 bases and J by 3 bases, 10 bases remained unmatched. The CDR3 has 17 amino acids. CDR3 protein: CASSLTSGSALTDTQYF. Written as DNA, the CDR3 is TGTGCCAGCAGCCTCACTAGCGGGAGTGCATTAACAGATACGCAGTATTTT. Looking up the rest from reference TRBV7-9 and TRBJ2-3 gives the full variable domain: DTGVSQNPRHKITKRGQNVTFRCDPISEHNRLYWYRQTLGQGPEFLTYFQNEAQLEKSRLLSDRFSAERPKGSFSTLEIQRTEQGDSAMYLCASSLTSGSALTDTQYFGPGTRLTVL.

This clonotype was observed a handful of times. V is TRBV4-1 and J is TRBJ1-1; possibly TRBD1 for D (6 bases). The CDR3 consists of 17 residues. The germline gives CDR1 MGHRA, CDR2 YSYEKL. Deletions cut 2 bases from V and 2 bases from J, with 18 bases between. CDR3 bases: TGCGCCAGCAGCCAATCTCACAGGGTCTCCTTAAACACTGAAGCTTTCTTT. This gives the protein CASSQSHRVSLNTEAFF.

This chain connects TRBV5-6 to TRBJ2-7; D call uncertain. Germline-derived CDR1 and CDR2 are SGHDT and YYEEEE. This CDR3 has 13 amino acids. The V and J ends lost 0 bases and 6 bases respectively, with 10 bases between them. For the CDR3, the DNA is TGTGCCAGCAGCTTGGTCCCCCCGAGCGAGCAGTACTTC. It specifies CASSLVPPSEQYF.

This sequence joins TRBV7-2 and TRBJ2-2, with a possible D match to TRBD2 (6 bases). The CDR3 is 15 residues long. V was trimmed by 4 bases and J by 1 base, leaving 10 bases between them. Germline V gives CDR1 SGHTA, CDR2 FQGNSA. In DNA form, the CDR3 reads TGTGCCAGCAGCTCGGGAGTCCTGAACACCGGGGAGCTGTTTTTT. Protein sequence: CASSSGVLNTGELFF. Variable domain in full (rest from reference TRBV7-2 and TRBJ2-2): GAGVSQSPSNKVTEKGKDVELRCDPISGHTALYWYRQSLGQGLEFLIYFQGNSAPDKSGLPSDRFSAERTGGSVSTLTIQRTQQEDSAVYLCASSSGVLNTGELFFGEGSRLTVL.

This clonotype appeared a few times. CDR3 in DNA: TGCAGTGCAGAAAACAGGGAGAAGGATTCACCCCTCCACTTT. This codes for CSAENREKDSPLHF. The chain joins TRBV20-1 to TRBJ1-6; TRBD1 is a possible D gene (6 bases). Trimming removed 6 bases from V and 8 bases from J, with 17 bases in between. The CDR3 consists of 14 residues. Germline-derived CDR1 and CDR2 are DFQATT and SNEGSKA (reference sequence).

The J gene is TRBJ2-3, the V gene TRBV27, with 8 bases that match TRBD2. This CDR3 has 15 amino acids. Per germline, CDR1 MNHEY and CDR2 SMNVEV (reference sequence). The V gene end was trimmed by 7 bases and the J gene end by 4 bases; junction bases not matched to a gene: 10. The CDR3 region is CASIGAGDLPDTQYF. The CDR3, as DNA: TGTGCCAGCATCGGAGCGGGAGATCTGCCAGATACGCAGTATTTT.

V usage is TRBV7-3 and J usage is TRBJ2-3; 14 positions match TRBD2. The CDR3 is 16 residues long. CDR1 is SGHTA and CDR2 is FQGTGA in the germline V gene. The V segment lost 5 bases and the J segment 4 bases; nucleotides outside the gene matches: 5. CDR3 sequence reads: CASSPGLAGDADTQYF. For the CDR3, the DNA is TGTGCCAGCAGCCCGGGACTAGCGGGAGACGCAGATACGCAGTATTTT.

This clonotype was observed a few times. V usage is TRBV24-1 and J usage is TRBJ1-5; D is undetermined. CDR1 and CDR2 (germline): KGHDR, SFDVKD. The V and J ends lost 1 base and 6 bases respectively, with 6 bases between them. The CDR3 has 13 residues. CDR3 in amino acids: CATSDLKGQPQHF. Here the CDR3 DNA reads TGTGCCACCAGTGATTTAAAGGGTCAGCCCCAGCATTTT.

The V gene is TRBV10-3, the J gene TRBJ2-2, with D possibly being TRBD1 or TRBD2 (5 bases each). The CDR3 spans 15 residues. Per the germline V gene, CDR1 is ENHRY and CDR2 is SYGVKD. Trimming took off 8 bases at V and 4 bases at J, with 17 bases between the two ends. The CDR3, as DNA: TGTGCCATCCGCACGGGGCTGAGAGGCACCGGGGAGCTGTTTTTT. It translates to CAIRTGLRGTGELFF.

The rearrangement joins TRBV6-5 to TRBJ2-3; unclear D gene. Trimming removed 2 bases at V and 0 bases at J, with 18 bases between. Germline CDR1 and CDR2: MNHEY and SVGAGI. This CDR3 contains 18 residues. This CDR3 is CASSYDLEVADSTDTQYF. In DNA, the CDR3 is TGTGCCAGCAGTTACGACCTTGAAGTAGCTGATAGCACAGATACGCAGTATTTT.

This clonotype was observed a handful of times. V gene TRBV19 combines with J gene TRBJ2-1; 7 bases are a match to TRBD2. The CDR3 length is 15 residues. V was clipped by 5 bases and J by 3 bases; unmatched bases: 7. The germline V gene has CDR1 LNHDA and CDR2 SQIVND (reference sequence). DNA for the CDR3: TGTGCCAGTAGTTTAGCGGGTGTCGTCTACAATGAGCAGTTCTTC. Translating it yields CASSLAGVVYNEQFF.

The genes are TRBV6-1 and TRBJ1-2; possible D gene TRBD1, 6 bases. This CDR3 spans 16 amino acids. The ends were cut back, 3 bases at V and 1 base at J, with 15 bases in the middle. The germline V gene encodes CDR1 MNHNS and CDR2 SASEGT. This chain's CDR3 is CASSDRRDKHNYGYTF. CDR3 bases: TGTGCCAGCAGTGACCGCCGGGACAAACATAACTATGGCTACACCTTC.

This clonotype has just a few counts. The chain's CDR3 is CASSFTSGKWGETQYF. The CDR3 DNA reads TGCGCCAGCAGCTTCACTAGCGGGAAGTGGGGAGAGACCCAGTACTTC. V gene TRBV5-1 combines with J gene TRBJ2-5, with 10 bases matching TRBD2. Germline trimming cut 2 bases from V and 4 bases from J; bases unmatched to any gene: 8. Germline V gives CDR1 SGHRS, CDR2 YFSETQ. The CDR3 is 16 amino acids.

The chain is built from TRBV25-1 and TRBJ1-4; D unresolved. V gave up 1 base and J gave up 8 bases, with 5 bases separating them. The CDR3 is 12 amino acids. The germline V gene encodes CDR1 MGHDK and CDR2 SYGVNS. CDR3 sequence reads: CASSEFPEKLFF. CDR3 in DNA: TGTGCCAGCAGTGAATTCCCCGAAAAACTGTTTTTT. The full variable domain, rest sourced from reference TRBV25-1 and TRBJ1-4, is EADIYQTPRYLVIGTGKKITLECSQTMGHDKMYWYQQDPGMELHLIHYSYGVNSTEKGDLSSESTVSRIRTEHFPLTLESARPSHTSQYLCASSEFPEKLFFGSGTQLSVL.

The chain employs TRBV12-3 or TRBV12-4 and TRBJ2-7; D may be TRBD1 (5 bases). This CDR3 region has 14 residues. Trimming removed 4 bases at V and 3 bases at J, with 13 bases between. CDR3 region: CASSSDRAYYEQYF. CDR3 nucleotides: TGTGCCAGCAGTTCCGACAGAGCTTACTACGAGCAGTACTTC.

The chain employs TRBV29-1 and TRBJ1-4; no reliable D call. The germline gives CDR1 SQVTM, CDR2 ANQGSEA. CDR3 length: 12 amino acids. Between the trimmed V and J ends, which lost 3 bases and 7 bases, there was a span of 9 bases. CDR3 DNA sequence: TGCAGCGTTGACGTGGCAGGTGAAAAACTGTTTTTT. It translates to CSVDVAGEKLFF.

The rearrangement links TRBV3-1 to TRBJ1-1; TRBD1 is a possible D gene (5 bases). Trimming took 6 bases from V and 7 from J, leaving 15 bases between them. The CDR3 is made up of 13 amino acids. Germline V gene data show CDR1 as LGHDT and CDR2 as YNNKEL (reference sequence). CDR3 DNA: TGTGCCAGCAGGGACACTCTATCTATTGAAGCTTTCTTT. It yields the protein CASRDTLSIEAFF.

This chain uses TRBV24-1 with TRBJ2-5; TRBD1 might be the D (6 bases). CDR3 size: 15 residues. The V end was cut by 6 bases, the J end by 3 bases, with 16 bases between. Germline V gives CDR1 KGHDR, CDR2 SFDVKD. As DNA, the CDR3 is TGTGCCACCAGTCAGGGGAATGGGCTCAAAGAGACCCAGTACTTC. It translates to CATSQGNGLKETQYF.

This clonotype was counted a few times. The chain recombines TRBV3-1 with TRBJ2-7, with 7 bases fitting TRBD1. After removal of 2 bases from V and 9 bases from J, the junction contained 10 bases not matched to a gene. The CDR3 loop spans 14 amino acids. In germline, CDR1 is LGHDT, CDR2 YNNKEL (reference sequence). The CDR3 spells CASSQPDRRSLQYF. The CDR3 nucleotides are TGTGCCAGCAGCCAACCGGACAGGAGGAGTTTGCAGTACTTC.

This clonotype came up a few times. The V and J genes are TRBV4-2 and TRBJ2-7; D is possibly TRBD2 (6 bases). The CDR3 extends over 15 amino acids. In germline, CDR1 is LGHNA, CDR2 YNFKEQ. V gave up 4 bases and J gave up 2 bases, with 15 bases separating them. CDR3 sequence: CASSPEREQPYEQYF. The CDR3 bases are TGTGCCAGCAGCCCTGAACGGGAGCAACCCTACGAGCAGTACTTC.

This clonotype occurred many times. The genes are TRBV9 and TRBJ2-1, with unresolved D. CDR1 is SGDLS, CDR2 YYNGEE, per germline. The CDR3 totals 15 residues. V gave up 0 bases and J gave up 0 bases, with 7 bases separating them. CDR3 residues: CASSVGVSSYNEQFF. Here the CDR3 DNA reads TGTGCCAGCAGCGTAGGCGTGAGCTCCTACAATGAGCAGTTCTTC.

Only a few counts were recorded for this clonotype. This chain joins TRBV13 and TRBJ2-5, with TRBD2 matching over 12 bases. This CDR3 is built from 17 residues. Trimming cost V 5 bases and J 1 base; bases outside gene matches: 8. The germline V gene encodes CDR1 PRHDT and CDR2 FYEKMQ (reference sequence). CDR3 coding DNA: TGTGCCAGCAGCCCTCGGACTAGCGGGACCGTCCAAGAGACCCAGTACTTC. Translating gives CASSPRTSGTVQETQYF.

Only a few counts were recorded for this clonotype. V and J are TRBV12-3 or TRBV12-4 and TRBJ2-7; 10 bases map to TRBD1. The CDR3 is 16 amino acids. With 5 bases clipped from V and 2 bases from J, the junction kept 9 bases outside the gene matches. The CDR3 bases are TGTGCCAGCAGTCCCGAGGGACAGGGGCCTACCTACGAGCAGTACTTC. It codes for CASSPEGQGPTYEQYF.